A single sample is the source of the 22 T cell receptor beta chains below, sequenced in a study of immune heterogeneity within non-small cell lung tumors. CDR3 of TCR beta was amplified by multiplex PCR that used 32 V and 13 J primers. One entry per CDR3 protein results from TCRdb running MiXCR on the multiplex PCR reads. The sample shows about 15,000 distinct CDR3 sequences, approximately 30% of them seen only once. Template was bulk tumor genomic DNA, about 620 ng per sample. Surgeons took several biopsies per primary tumor, spaced far apart, during surgery. Samples came from untreated patients having curative surgery for newly diagnosed non-small cell lung cancer. The source material was lung tumor tissue. Receptors originate from a man aged 35 to 55 with non-small cell lung cancer.

CDR3 protein: CASSYRTGAGQGNYGYTF. CDR3 nucleotides: TGTGCCAGCAGTTATAGGACCGGGGCAGGGCAAGGGAACTATGGCTACACCTTC. The J gene is TRBJ1-2, the V gene TRBV6-5; D possibly corresponds to TRBD1 (5 bases). Looked up from germline, CDR1 is MNHEY and CDR2 is SVGAGI. V was pared by 3 bases and J by 2 bases, with 22 bases between. The CDR3 is made up of 18 amino acids.

In this sample, this clonotype turned up many times. This chain uses TRBV7-9 with TRBJ2-1, with 11 positions matching TRBD2. The CDR3 consists of 18 residues. The germline CDR1 and CDR2 sequences are SEHNR and FQNEAQ (reference sequence). Unmatched junction bases numbered 9, after V lost 5 bases and J lost 0 bases. The CDR3 DNA follows: TGTGCCAGCAGCGTATGGCCTAGCGGGAGGCACTCCTACAATGAGCAGTTCTTC. Translation gives CASSVWPSGRHSYNEQFF. Complete variable domain (other parts from reference TRBV7-9 and TRBJ2-1): DTGVSQNPRHKITKRGQNVTFRCDPISEHNRLYWYRQTLGQGPEFLTYFQNEAQLEKSRLLSDRFSAERPKGSFSTLEIQRTEQGDSAMYLCASSVWPSGRHSYNEQFFGPGTRLTVL.

This clonotype rates as medium-sized. The chain has TRBV19 and TRBJ1-2; possible D gene TRBD1, 5 bases. This CDR3 has 13 residues. Germline V lookup: CDR1 LNHDA, CDR2 SQIVND (reference sequence). V lost 6 bases and J 6 bases, leaving 14 bases between the germline ends. The CDR3 here is CASSPTGGNGYTF. The CDR3 DNA reads as TGTGCCAGTAGCCCAACCGGGGGGAATGGCTACACCTTC.

This clonotype was observed a single time. It may be a read error: a sequence one base away is much more abundant. The rearrangement uses TRBV9 and TRBJ2-3, with 9 positions matching TRBD2. The CDR3 contains 15 residues. Germline V gene data show CDR1 as SGDLS and CDR2 as YYNGEE. CDR3 sequence: CASSDRLAATDTHYF. In DNA, the CDR3 is TGTGCCAGCAGCGACCGACTAGCGGCTACAGATACGCATTATTTT.

Only a few counts were recorded for this clonotype. The CDR3 DNA is TGCGCCAGCAGCGCCGGACAGGGGCCCGGGGAGCTGTTTTTT. Protein: CASSAGQGPGELFF. This chain links TRBV5-1 with TRBJ2-2, with TRBD1 identical over 9 bases. This CDR3 spans 14 amino acids. Per germline, CDR1 SGHRS and CDR2 YFSETQ. Trimming took 4 bases from V and 6 from J; bases not matched to a gene: 4.

This clonotype was counted many times. J is TRBJ2-1 and V is TRBV6-1, with TRBD1 identical over 11 bases. Germline assignment: CDR1 MNHNS and CDR2 SASEGT. V was pared by 5 bases and J by 6 bases, with 9 bases of the junction left unmatched. The CDR3 runs 16 residues. CDR3 in amino acids: CASSPTTGTGGNEQFF. DNA of the CDR3: TGTGCCAGCAGTCCAACCACCGGGACAGGGGGCAATGAGCAGTTCTTC.

This clonotype was found many times. The rearrangement links TRBV2 to TRBJ2-5; D may be TRBD1 (6 bases). Trimming shortened V by 7 bases and J by 2 bases, and 11 bases separated the two germline ends. Germline lookup yields CDR1 SNHLY and CDR2 FYNNEI. This CDR3 has 13 residues. The CDR3 bases are TGTGCCAGCAACCAAGACAGGCAAGAGACCCAGTACTTC. As protein: CASNQDRQETQYF.

Comment on this clonotype: A much larger clone sits a single nucleotide away, making a read error possible. V is TRBV12-3 or TRBV12-4 and J is TRBJ2-4; D is perhaps TRBD2 (5 bases). The CDR3 length is 15 residues. The CDR3 nucleotides are TGTGTCAGCAGTTTAGGGAGCCCAGCCAAAAACATTCAGTACTTC. Translated: CVSSLGSPAKNIQYF.

In the case of this clonotype: A single base separates this from a much larger clone, so it may be a read error. The chain employs TRBV11-3 and TRBJ2-1, with a weak D call TRBD2 (6 bases). Germline loops: CDR1 SGHNT, CDR2 YENEEA. The CDR3 covers 14 residues. The DNA of the CDR3 is TGTGGCAGCAGCCCGGGAGAACCGGGCGGAGAGCAGTTCTTC. Translated, it gives CGSSPGEPGGEQFF.

Comments on this clonotype: This may be a read error: a much more frequent sequence differs by one nucleotide. V and J are TRBV6-2 or TRBV6-3 and TRBJ1-1; D unresolved. V was clipped by 6 bases and J by 7 bases, with 12 bases between them. The germline gives CDR1 MNHEY, CDR2 SVGEGT. The CDR3 has 12 amino acids. In DNA, the CDR3 is TGTGCCAGCAGAGCTGGGTGGATTGAAGCTTTCTTT. This encodes CASRAGWIEAFF.

This clonotype was picked up one time. A read error may explain this, as a much larger clone is one base away. The chain uses TRBV12-3 or TRBV12-4 and TRBJ1-1; D is possibly TRBD1 (6 bases). CDR3 length equals 14 residues. V was shortened by 3 bases and J by 6 bases, with 14 bases between the two germline ends. This CDR3 reads CASSFGGGAAEAFF. In nucleotides, the CDR3 is TGTGCCAGCAGTTTTGGTGGGGGGGCCGCTGAAGCTTTCTTT.

J is TRBJ1-1 and V is TRBV9, with D hard to call. The ends were cut back, 3 bases at V and 1 base at J, with 13 bases in the middle. Germline V gene sequence: CDR1 SGDLS, CDR2 YYNGEE. This CDR3 comprises 15 residues. CDR3 sequence (DNA): TGTGCCAGCAGCGCCTACGAGTGGGGGAACACTGAAGCTTTCTTT. It specifies CASSAYEWGNTEAFF. Based on the CDR3 plus reference TRBV9 and TRBJ1-1, the full variable domain is DSGVTQTPKHLITATGQRVTLRCSPRSGDLSVYWYQQSLDQGLQFLIQYYNGEERAKGNILERFSAQQFPDLHSELNLSSLELGDSALYFCASSAYEWGNTEAFFGQGTRLTVV.

This clonotype was counted at least ten times. The chain carries TRBV4-2 and TRBJ2-7; 7 bases fit TRBD2. After removal of 0 bases from V and 6 bases from J, the junction contained 11 bases not matched to a gene. Germline V gives CDR1 LGHNA, CDR2 YNFKEQ. The CDR3 loop spans 16 amino acids. CDR3 in amino acids: CASSQEGPAGRGEQYF. The DNA of the CDR3 is TGTGCCAGCAGCCAAGAGGGTCCAGCGGGAAGAGGCGAGCAGTACTTC.

This clonotype was seen only a few times. The chain has TRBV4-1 and TRBJ2-7, with 9 bases aligning to TRBD2. With V trimmed by 2 bases and J by 0 bases, 8 bases remained unmatched. The length of the CDR3 is 17 residues. CDR1 is MGHRA, CDR2 YSYEKL, per germline. CDR3 region: CASSQRETSGSSYEQYF. CDR3 in DNA: TGCGCCAGCAGCCAAAGGGAGACTAGCGGATCCTCCTACGAGCAGTACTTC.

This rearrangement joins TRBV5-4 to TRBJ1-1; no definite D call. Trimming cost V 4 bases and J 1 base, with 8 bases left between them. Looked up from germline, CDR1 is SGHNT and CDR2 is YYREEE (reference sequence). This CDR3 has 13 amino acids. CDR3: CASSPNRNTEAFF. CDR3 bases: TGTGCCAGCAGCCCTAACAGGAACACTGAAGCTTTCTTT.

This clonotype was seen repeatedly, ten times or more. This chain uses TRBV6-2 or TRBV6-3 with TRBJ1-6, with 7 bases that match TRBD1. Per the germline V gene, CDR1 is MNHEY and CDR2 is SVGEGT. J was trimmed by 7 bases and V by 5 bases; bases with no gene match: 8. This CDR3 is 15 amino acids long. CDR3 sequence (DNA): TGTGCCAGCAGTCCGACCGGGACAGCAAATTCACCCCTCCACTTT. It is translated as CASSPTGTANSPLHF.

This clonotype has only a few counts. The rearrangement uses TRBV29-1 and TRBJ1-1; 9 bases are a match to TRBD1. The CDR3 totals 14 residues. Germline V gene data show CDR1 as SQVTM and CDR2 as ANQGSEA. Germline trimming cut 4 bases from V and 10 bases from J; bases unmatched to any gene: 13. The DNA for the CDR3 is TGCAGCGTTGGGAAAACAGGGGGCCTTACCGGAGCTTTCTTT. This codes for CSVGKTGGLTGAFF.

This clonotype was counted at least ten times. The rearrangement links TRBV28 to TRBJ1-2; D gene ambiguous. Germline V gene data show CDR1 as MDHEN and CDR2 as SYDVKM. Trimming took 6 bases from V and 0 from J, leaving 5 bases between them. This CDR3 spans 12 amino acids. This CDR3 reads CASSQPNYGYTF. CDR3 DNA sequence: TGTGCCAGCAGCCAACCTAACTATGGCTACACCTTC.

By share, this clonotype counts as medium-sized (0.01 to 0.1%). The CDR3 bases are TGTGCCAGCAGCTTTCAGAACACTGAAGCTTTCTTT. It specifies CASSFQNTEAFF. V and J are TRBV7-9 and TRBJ1-1; unclear D gene. CDR3 length: 12 amino acids. Trimming pared 3 bases from V and 1 base from J, leaving 3 bases between. CDR1 is SEHNR, CDR2 FQNEAQ, per germline (reference sequence).

A word on this clonotype: A much bigger clone sits one base away, suggesting this may be a read error. J is TRBJ1-2 and V is TRBV30; D not resolved. Per germline, CDR1 GTSNPN and CDR2 SVGIG (reference sequence). The CDR3 extends over 13 amino acids. DNA of the CDR3: TGTGCCTGCAGTGTAACCTCTTGGGGTGGCTACACCTTC. Translated, it gives CACSVTSWGGYTF. The complete variable domain, with remaining parts taken from reference TRBV30 and TRBJ1-2, reads SQTIHQWPATLVQPVGSPLSLECTVEGTSNPNLYWYRQAAGRGLQLLFYSVGIGQISSEVPQNLSASRPQDRQFILSSKKLLLSDSGFYLCACSVTSWGGYTFGSGTRLTVV.

The chain employs TRBV5-4 and TRBJ2-3, with TRBD2 matching 9 bases. Trimming cost V 4 bases and J 6 bases; bases outside gene matches: 9. The length of the CDR3 is 15 residues. Germline-derived CDR1 and CDR2 are SGHNT and YYREEE (reference sequence). In DNA form, the CDR3 reads TGTGCCAGCAGCCCACAAGCGGGAGGTACTGATACGCAGTATTTT. Translating gives CASSPQAGGTDTQYF.

This sequence joins TRBV29-1 and TRBJ2-5; 10 nucleotides match TRBD1. Germline V CDR1 and CDR2: SQVTM, ANQGSEA. This CDR3 is 14 amino acids long. J lost 4 bases, V lost 7 bases, and 9 bases had no gene match. CDR3 residues: CSARTGGSSETQYF. CDR3 DNA: TGCAGCGCAAGGACAGGGGGATCTTCAGAGACCCAGTACTTC. The full variable domain, completed using reference TRBV29-1 and TRBJ2-5, is SAVISQKPSRDICQRGTSLTIQCQVDSQVTMMFWYRQQPGQSLTLIATANQGSEATYESGFVIDKFPISRPNLTFSTLTVSNMSPEDSSIYLCSARTGGSSETQYFGPGTRLLVL.